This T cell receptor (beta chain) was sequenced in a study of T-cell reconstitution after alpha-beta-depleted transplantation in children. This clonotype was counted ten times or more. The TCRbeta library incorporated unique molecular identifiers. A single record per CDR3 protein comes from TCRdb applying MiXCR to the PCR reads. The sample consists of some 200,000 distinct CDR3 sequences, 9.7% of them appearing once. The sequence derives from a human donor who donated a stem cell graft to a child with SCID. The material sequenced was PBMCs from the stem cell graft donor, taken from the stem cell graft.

The CDR3 DNA sequence: TGTGCCACCAGTGATTTGCACTACACAGATACGCAGTATTTT. Translating gives CATSDLHYTDTQYF. The chain carries TRBV24-1 and TRBJ2-3; D call uncertain. Germline values: CDR1 KGHDR, CDR2 SFDVKD. V lost 0 bases and J 2 bases, leaving 5 bases between the germline ends. The CDR3 extends over 14 amino acids.